This T cell receptor beta chain was observed in a study of blood T cell repertoires in COVID-19. Individuals drawn from 20 to 30 US areas were about 18 to 89 years old. The CDR3 runs to 14 residues. V lost 7 bases and J lost 2, with 14 bases in between. Looked up from germline, CDR1 is SGHRS and CDR2 is YFSETQ. Sequencing used immunoSEQ multiplex PCR; TCRdb keeps in-frame clones, though not all of them. This sample has 360,000 or so clones, with less than 90% found just once. Sequences were obtained from PBMCs or T cells enriched from blood (not recorded which). The clonotype was recovered from a woman in her forties or fifties who had recovered from COVID-19. The V and J genes are TRBV5-1 and TRBJ2-3, with D possibly matching TRBD2 (6 bases). The DNA of the CDR3 is TGCGCCAGCCGGCCGGGGAGGACCACAGATACGCAGTATTTT. It yields the protein CASRPGRTTDTQYF.